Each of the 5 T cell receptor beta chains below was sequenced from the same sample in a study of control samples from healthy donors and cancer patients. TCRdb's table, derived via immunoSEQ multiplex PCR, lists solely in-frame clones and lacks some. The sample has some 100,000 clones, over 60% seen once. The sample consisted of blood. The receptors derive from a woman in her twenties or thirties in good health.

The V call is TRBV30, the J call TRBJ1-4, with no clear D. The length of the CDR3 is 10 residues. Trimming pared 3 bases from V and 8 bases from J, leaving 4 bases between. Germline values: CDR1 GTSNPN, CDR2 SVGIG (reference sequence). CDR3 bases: TGTGCCTGGAGACAGGAAAAACTGTTTTTT. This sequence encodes CAWRQEKLFF.

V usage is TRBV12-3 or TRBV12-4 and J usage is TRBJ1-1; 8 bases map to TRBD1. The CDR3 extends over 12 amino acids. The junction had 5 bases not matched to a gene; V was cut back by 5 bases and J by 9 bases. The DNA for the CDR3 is TGTGCCAGCAGTCCCTCAGGGGGCCAAGCTTTCTTT. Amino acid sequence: CASSPSGGQAFF.

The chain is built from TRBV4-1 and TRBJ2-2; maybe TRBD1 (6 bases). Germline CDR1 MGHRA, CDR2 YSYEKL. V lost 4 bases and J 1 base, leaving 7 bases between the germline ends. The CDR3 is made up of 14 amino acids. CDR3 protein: CASSPGQNTGELFF. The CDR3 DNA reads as TGCGCCAGCAGCCCGGGACAGAACACCGGGGAGCTGTTTTTT.

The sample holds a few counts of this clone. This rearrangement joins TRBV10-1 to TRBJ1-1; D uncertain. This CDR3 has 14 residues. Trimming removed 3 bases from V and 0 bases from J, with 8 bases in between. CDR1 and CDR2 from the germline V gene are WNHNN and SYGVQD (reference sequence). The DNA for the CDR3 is TGCGCCAGCAGTGAAACGGTCATGAACACTGAAGCTTTCTTT. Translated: CASSETVMNTEAFF.

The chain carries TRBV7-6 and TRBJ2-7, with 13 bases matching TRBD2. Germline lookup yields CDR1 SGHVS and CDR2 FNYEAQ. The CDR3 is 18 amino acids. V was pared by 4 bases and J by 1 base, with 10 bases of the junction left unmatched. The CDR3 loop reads CASSSGKGLAGSSYEQYF. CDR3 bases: TGTGCCAGCAGCTCGGGAAAGGGACTAGCGGGGTCTTCCTACGAGCAGTACTTC.